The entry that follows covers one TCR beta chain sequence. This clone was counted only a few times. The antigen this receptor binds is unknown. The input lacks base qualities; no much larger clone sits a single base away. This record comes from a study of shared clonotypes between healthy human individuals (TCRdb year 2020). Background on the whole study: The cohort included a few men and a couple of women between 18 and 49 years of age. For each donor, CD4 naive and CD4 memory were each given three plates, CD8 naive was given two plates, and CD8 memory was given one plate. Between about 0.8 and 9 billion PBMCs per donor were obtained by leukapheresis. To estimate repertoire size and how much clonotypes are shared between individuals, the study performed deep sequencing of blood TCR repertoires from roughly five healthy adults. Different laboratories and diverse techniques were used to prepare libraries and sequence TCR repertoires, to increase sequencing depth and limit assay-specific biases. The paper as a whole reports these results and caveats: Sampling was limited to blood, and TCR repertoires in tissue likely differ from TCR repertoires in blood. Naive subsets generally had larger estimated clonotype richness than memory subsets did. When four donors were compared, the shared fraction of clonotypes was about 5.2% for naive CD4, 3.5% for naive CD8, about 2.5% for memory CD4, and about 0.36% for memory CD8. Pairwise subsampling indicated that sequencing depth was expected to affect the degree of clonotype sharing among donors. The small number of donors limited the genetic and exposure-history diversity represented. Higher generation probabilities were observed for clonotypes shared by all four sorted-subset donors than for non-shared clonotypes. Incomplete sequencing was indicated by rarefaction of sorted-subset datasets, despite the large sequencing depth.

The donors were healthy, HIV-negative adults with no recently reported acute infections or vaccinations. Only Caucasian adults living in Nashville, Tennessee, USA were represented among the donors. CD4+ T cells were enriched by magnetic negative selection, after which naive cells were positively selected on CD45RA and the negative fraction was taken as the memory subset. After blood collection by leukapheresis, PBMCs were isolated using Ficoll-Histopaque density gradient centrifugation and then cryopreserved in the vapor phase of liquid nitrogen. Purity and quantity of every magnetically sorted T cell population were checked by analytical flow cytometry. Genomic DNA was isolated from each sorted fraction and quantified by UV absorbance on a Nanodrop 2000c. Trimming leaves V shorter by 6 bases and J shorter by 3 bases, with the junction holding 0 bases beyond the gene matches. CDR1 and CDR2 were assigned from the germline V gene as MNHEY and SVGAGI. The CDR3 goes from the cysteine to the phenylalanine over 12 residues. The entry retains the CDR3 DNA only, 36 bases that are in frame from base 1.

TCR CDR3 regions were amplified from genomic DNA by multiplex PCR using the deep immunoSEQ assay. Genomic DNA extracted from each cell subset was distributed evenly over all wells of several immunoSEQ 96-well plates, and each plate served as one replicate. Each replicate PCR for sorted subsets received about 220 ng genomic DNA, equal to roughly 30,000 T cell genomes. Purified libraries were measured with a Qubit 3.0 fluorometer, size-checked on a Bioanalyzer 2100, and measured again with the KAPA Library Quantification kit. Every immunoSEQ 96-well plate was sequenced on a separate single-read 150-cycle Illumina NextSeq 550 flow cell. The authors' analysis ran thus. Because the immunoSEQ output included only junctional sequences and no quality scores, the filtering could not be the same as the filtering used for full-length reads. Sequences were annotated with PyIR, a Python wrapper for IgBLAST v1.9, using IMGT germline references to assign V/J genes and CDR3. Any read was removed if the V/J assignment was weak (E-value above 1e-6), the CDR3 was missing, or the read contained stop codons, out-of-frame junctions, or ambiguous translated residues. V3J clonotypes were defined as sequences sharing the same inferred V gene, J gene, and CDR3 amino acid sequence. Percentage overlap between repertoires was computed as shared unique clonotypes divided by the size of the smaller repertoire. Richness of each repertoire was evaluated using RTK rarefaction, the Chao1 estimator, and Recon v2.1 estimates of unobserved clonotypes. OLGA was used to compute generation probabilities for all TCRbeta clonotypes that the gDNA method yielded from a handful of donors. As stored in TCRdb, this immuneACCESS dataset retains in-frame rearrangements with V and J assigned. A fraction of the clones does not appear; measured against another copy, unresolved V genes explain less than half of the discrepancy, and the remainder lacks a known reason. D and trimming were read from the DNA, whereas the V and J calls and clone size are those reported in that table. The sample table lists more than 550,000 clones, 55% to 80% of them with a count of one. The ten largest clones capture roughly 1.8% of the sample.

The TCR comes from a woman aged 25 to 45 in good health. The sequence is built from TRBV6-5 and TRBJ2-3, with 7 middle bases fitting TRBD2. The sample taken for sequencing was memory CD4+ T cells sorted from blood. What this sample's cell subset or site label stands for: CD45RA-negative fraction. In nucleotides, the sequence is TGTGCCAGCAGGCGGGGGACAGATACGCAGTATTTT. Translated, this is CASRRGTDTQYF.